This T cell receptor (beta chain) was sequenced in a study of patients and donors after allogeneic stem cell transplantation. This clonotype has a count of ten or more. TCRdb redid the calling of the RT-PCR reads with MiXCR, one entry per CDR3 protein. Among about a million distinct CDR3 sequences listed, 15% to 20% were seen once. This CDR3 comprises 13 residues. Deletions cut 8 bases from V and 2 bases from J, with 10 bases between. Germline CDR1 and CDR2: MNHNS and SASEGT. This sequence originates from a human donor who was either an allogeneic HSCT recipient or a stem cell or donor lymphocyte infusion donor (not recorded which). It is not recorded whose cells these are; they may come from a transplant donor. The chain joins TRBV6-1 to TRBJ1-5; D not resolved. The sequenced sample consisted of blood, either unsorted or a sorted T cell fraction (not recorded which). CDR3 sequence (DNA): TGTGCCAGCGCCACGGAGGGCAATCAGCCCCAGCATTTT. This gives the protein CASATEGNQPQHF.